The 2 T cell receptor beta chains given below trace back to one sample, sequenced in a study of OX40 agonist ivuxolimab in advanced cancers. TCRdb keeps only in-frame clones here, not all; method: immunoSEQ multiplex PCR. Found here are 73,000 or so clones, about 86% of them singletons; the top ten hold 0.65% to 0.9%. The starting material was CD4+ or CD8+ T cells sorted from blood, obtained in a trial of the OX40 agonist ivuxolimab. The source of these receptors is an adult with an advanced solid tumor such as melanoma, head and neck, liver or kidney cancer.

This chain uses TRBV7-2 with TRBJ1-1; a weak D match, TRBD1 (5 bases). The germline gives CDR1 SGHTA, CDR2 FQGNSA. V lost 5 bases to trimming and J lost 2 bases, with 15 bases between them. There are 15 residues in the CDR3. CDR3 nucleotides: TGTGCCAGCAGCCCCAACAGGAATTCCAACACTGAAGCTTTCTTT. This translates into CASSPNRNSNTEAFF. Complete variable domain (other parts from reference TRBV7-2 and TRBJ1-1): GAGVSQSPSNKVTEKGKDVELRCDPISGHTALYWYRQSLGQGLEFLIYFQGNSAPDKSGLPSDRFSAERTGGSVSTLTIQRTQQEDSAVYLCASSPNRNSNTEAFFGQGTRLTVV.

The V gene is TRBV18, the J gene TRBJ1-6; D unclear. The CDR3 covers 15 residues. Trimming removed 3 bases at V and 7 bases at J, with 13 bases between. Germline-derived CDR1 and CDR2 are KGHSH and LQKENI. CDR3 in DNA: TGTGCCAGCTCACCTCGGACCGCGGGGAATTCACCCCTCCACTTT. Translating it yields CASSPRTAGNSPLHF.